The text below deals with one T cell receptor (beta chain). Its target is unknown. Primers for the PCR totalled 60 Vbeta and 13 Jbeta. The protocol was immunoSEQ multiplex PCR, while the TCRdb copy is restricted to in-frame clones and leaves out a portion. The sample totals about 210,000 clones. The data belong to a study of cytomegalovirus exposure and HLA in healthy donors. This CDR3 has 16 amino acids. Per the germline V gene, CDR1 is MNHEY and CDR2 is SMNVEV (reference sequence). V shed 11 bases and J shed 0 bases, with 20 bases lying between them. Study-wide findings and caveats: A later analysis linked a missense variant in DCLRE1C to the trimming of TCR beta V and J genes. The study reported that TCR beta sequences accurately predicted HLA-A and HLA-B alleles in most subjects.

The sequenced material came from PBMCs. This clonotype was sampled from a woman in her twenties or thirties in good health and CMV-seropositive. The chain recombines TRBV27 with TRBJ1-5; D possibly corresponds to TRBD1 (6 bases). The CDR3 DNA reads TGTGCCGGCTCAACCACAGGGATCCATAGCAATCAGCCCCAGCATTTT. The encoded protein is CAGSTTGIHSNQPQHF.